One and the same sample provided the 13 T cell receptor beta chains below, sequenced in a study of CD8 T cells in ankylosing spondylitis. One entry per CDR3 protein results from TCRdb running MiXCR on the 5' RACE reads. Here the sample spans around 770,000 distinct CDR3 sequences, 19% being singletons. For these TCRs, the target antigens are not known. Study-wide findings and caveats: A TCR beta motif made of about 8 highly homologous variants seemed typical of ankylosing spondylitis blood.

The source material was blood, either unsorted or a sorted T cell fraction (not recorded which). Source of these receptors: a male donor with ankylosing spondylitis.

This clonotype has a count of ten or more. The V gene is TRBV10-3, the J gene TRBJ2-7; 7 bases are a match to TRBD2. V was clipped by 8 bases and J by 0 bases; unmatched bases: 10. The CDR3 is made up of 15 amino acids. Looked up from germline, CDR1 is ENHRY and CDR2 is SYGVKD. The CDR3 spells CAIGLLSGGSYEQYF. DNA of the CDR3: TGTGCCATCGGCCTACTGTCGGGGGGCTCCTACGAGCAGTACTTC.

The sample holds a few counts of this clonotype. The rearrangement links TRBV7-9 to TRBJ2-5; 8 positions agree with TRBD2. Trimming removed 5 bases from V and 0 bases from J; junction bases left unmatched: 5. CDR1 is SEHNR, CDR2 FQNEAQ, per germline (reference sequence). The CDR3 extends over 15 amino acids. In DNA form, the CDR3 reads TGTGCCAGCAGCCCAATACTAGCGGACCAAGAGACCCAGTACTTC. Its protein product is CASSPILADQETQYF.

This chain joins TRBV11-2 and TRBJ1-6; D remains ambiguous. The CDR3 is made up of 14 amino acids. V was shortened by 5 bases and J by 4 bases, with 9 bases between the two germline ends. Germline CDR1 is SGHAT and CDR2 is FQNNGV. This chain's CDR3 is CASSTDTYNSPLHF. The CDR3 nucleotides read TGTGCCAGCAGCACCGACACTTATAATTCACCCCTCCACTTT.

This clonotype has more than one count but fewer than ten. The genes are TRBV5-1 and TRBJ2-5, with 7 bases lining up with TRBD2. Germline CDR1 and CDR2: SGHRS and YFSETQ. The CDR3 spans 16 residues. J lost 1 base, V lost 2 bases, and 8 bases had no gene match. The CDR3 DNA is TGCGCCAGCAGCTTCCTAGCGGTAACCCTCCAAGAGACCCAGTACTTC. Protein product: CASSFLAVTLQETQYF.

This clonotype has only a few counts. In nucleotides, the CDR3 is TGTGCCAGCAGCTATAGAGGGGGGCAAGAGACCCAGTACTTC. Protein sequence: CASSYRGGQETQYF. The chain uses TRBV11-3 and TRBJ2-5; either TRBD1 or TRBD2 may supply D (6 bases each). V was clipped by 4 bases and J by 2 bases, with 11 bases between them. Per germline, CDR1 SGHNT and CDR2 YENEEA. The CDR3 loop spans 14 amino acids.

This clonotype was counted between two and nine times. This sequence joins TRBV20-1 and TRBJ2-7; 14 bases are shared with TRBD2. Per germline, CDR1 DFQATT and CDR2 SNEGSKA (reference sequence). V was pared by 4 bases and J by 4 bases, with 12 bases of the junction left unmatched. CDR3 length: 17 amino acids. The CDR3 bases are TGCAGTGCTAAAGGACTAGCGGGAGGCCTTTCCATATACGAGCAGTACTTC. Its translation: CSAKGLAGGLSIYEQYF.

The genes are TRBV5-1 and TRBJ1-2, with a possible D match to TRBD1 (6 bases). The CDR3 sequence is 16 residues long. V was pared by 2 bases and J by 8 bases, with 22 bases between. Germline CDR1 is SGHRS and CDR2 is YFSETQ. The CDR3 DNA sequence: TGCGCCAGCAGCTTAGAACCGGGACATCCCACCGGGGGCTACACCTTC. Amino acid sequence: CASSLEPGHPTGGYTF.

This clonotype has a handful of counts. This chain joins TRBV24-1 and TRBJ2-7; D uncertain. The CDR3 length is 11 residues. V lost 5 bases, J lost 4 bases, and 5 bases lay in between. Germline assignment: CDR1 KGHDR and CDR2 SFDVKD. CDR3 region: CATSAGYEQYF. The CDR3 DNA follows: TGTGCCACCAGTGCTGGATACGAGCAGTACTTC.

The genes are TRBV2 and TRBJ2-2; tentative D call: TRBD2 (6 bases). V was trimmed by 3 bases and J by 10 bases, leaving 18 bases between them. The CDR3 has 15 amino acids. Germline loops: CDR1 SNHLY, CDR2 FYNNEI. CDR3 sequence reads: CASSELGTDWSELFF. The CDR3, as DNA: TGTGCCAGCAGTGAGTTGGGGACTGACTGGTCGGAGCTGTTTTTT.

This clonotype was seen only a few times. The junction shows a germline mismatch at one end, possibly a read error. The chain couples TRBV6-4 to TRBJ2-6; no clear D gene. The CDR3 has 19 amino acids. CDR1 is MRHNA and CDR2 is SNTAGT in the germline V gene. The CDR3 bases are TGTGCCAGCAGTTACTCGGTCACAGCCTTTTCAACTGGGGCCAACGTCCTGACTTTC. It codes for CASSYSVTAFSTGANVLTF.

This rearrangement joins TRBV9 to TRBJ2-1, with 9 positions matching TRBD2. Trimming removed 0 bases from V and 4 bases from J; junction bases left unmatched: 2. The germline CDR1 and CDR2 sequences are SGDLS and YYNGEE. There are 15 residues in the CDR3. CDR3 amino acids: CASSVDSGRYNEQFF. The DNA of the CDR3 is TGTGCCAGCAGCGTAGATAGCGGGAGATACAATGAGCAGTTCTTC. The complete variable domain, with remaining parts taken from reference TRBV9 and TRBJ2-1, reads DSGVTQTPKHLITATGQRVTLRCSPRSGDLSVYWYQQSLDQGLQFLIQYYNGEERAKGNILERFSAQQFPDLHSELNLSSLELGDSALYFCASSVDSGRYNEQFFGPGTRLTVL.

This clonotype was seen repeatedly, ten times or more. The chain combines TRBV12-3 or TRBV12-4 with TRBJ1-6; D not certain. CDR3 length: 14 amino acids. Trimming removed 3 bases from V and 6 bases from J, with 9 bases in between. Here the CDR3 reads CASSLTGGNSPLHF. The DNA for the CDR3 is TGTGCCAGCAGTTTGACCGGTGGTAATTCACCCCTCCACTTT.

The sample holds a few counts of this clonotype. As DNA, the CDR3 is TGTGCCAGCTCCCCCCCAGGGGCCAATCAGCCCCAGCATTTT. Translated: CASSPPGANQPQHF. The chain uses TRBV12-3 or TRBV12-4 and TRBJ1-5, with D tentatively TRBD1 (6 bases). CDR3 length: 14 residues. The V end was cut by 8 bases, the J end by 3 bases, with 14 bases between.